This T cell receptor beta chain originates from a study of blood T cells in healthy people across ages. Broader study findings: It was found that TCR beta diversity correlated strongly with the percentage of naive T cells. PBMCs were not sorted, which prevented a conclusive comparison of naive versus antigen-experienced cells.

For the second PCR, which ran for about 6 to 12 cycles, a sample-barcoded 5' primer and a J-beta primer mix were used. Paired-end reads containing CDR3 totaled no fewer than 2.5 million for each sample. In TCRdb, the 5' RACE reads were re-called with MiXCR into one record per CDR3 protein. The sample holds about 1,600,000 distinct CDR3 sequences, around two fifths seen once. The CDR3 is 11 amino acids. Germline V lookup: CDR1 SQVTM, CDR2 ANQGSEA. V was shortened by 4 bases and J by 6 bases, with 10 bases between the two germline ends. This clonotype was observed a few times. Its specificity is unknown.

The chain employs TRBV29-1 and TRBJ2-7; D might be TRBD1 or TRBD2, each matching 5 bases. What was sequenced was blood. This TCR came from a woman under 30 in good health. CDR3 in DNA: TGCAGCGTTGTCCAGGGACCCGAGCAGTACTTC. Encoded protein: CSVVQGPEQYF.